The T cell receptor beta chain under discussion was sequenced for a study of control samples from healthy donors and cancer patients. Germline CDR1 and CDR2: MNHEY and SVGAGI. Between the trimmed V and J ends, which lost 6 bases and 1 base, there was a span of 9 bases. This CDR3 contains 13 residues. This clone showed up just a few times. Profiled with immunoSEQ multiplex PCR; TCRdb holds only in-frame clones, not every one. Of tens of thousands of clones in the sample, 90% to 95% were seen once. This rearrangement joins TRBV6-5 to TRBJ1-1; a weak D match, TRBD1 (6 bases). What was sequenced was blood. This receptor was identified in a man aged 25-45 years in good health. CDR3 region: CASRRTENTEAFF. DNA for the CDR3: TGTGCCAGCAGACGGACAGAGAACACTGAAGCTTTCTTT.